This T cell receptor (beta chain) was captured in a study of cytomegalovirus exposure and HLA in healthy donors. Across the whole study: There were around 390 genotyped donors. Of these, about 81% fell in the genetic ancestry cluster associated with self-reported Caucasian donors.

The study's findings and limits: DRB1 showed the most TCR associations and HLA-C the fewest in a later analysis, as rates varied by HLA locus. A later analysis showed HLA-associated TCR beta chains outstripping equally common others in clonal expansion.

In germline, CDR1 is SGHTA, CDR2 FQGNSA. This CDR3 comprises 14 residues. The trim removed 3 bases at V and 5 bases at J, leaving 2 bases unmatched. Points on this clone: What it binds is unknown.

PCR employed 60 Vbeta and 13 Jbeta primers. Study processing details: In a later analysis, of roughly 83 million unique beta chains, roughly 9.9 million appeared in at least two donors. Sequenced by immunoSEQ multiplex PCR; TCRdb stores in-frame clones only, minus some. The D gene and trimming were derived from the DNA, and the V and J assignments and clone size from that table. The top ten hold 2.5% to 3.5% of the sample, which has about 170,000 clones, 65% to 80% seen once. The rearrangement uses TRBV7-2 and TRBJ2-1; 9 bases are shared with TRBD2. The TCR comes from a woman aged 50 to 65 in good health and CMV-seropositive. Material for sequencing was PBMCs. The CDR3: CASSFSGGNNEQFF. The CDR3 DNA reads TGTGCCAGCAGCTTTAGCGGGGGAAACAATGAGCAGTTCTTC.